One and the same sample provided the 6 T cell receptor beta chains below, sequenced in a study of T-cell reconstitution after alpha-beta-depleted transplantation in children. TCRbeta library preparation incorporated unique molecular identifiers. One entry per CDR3 protein results from TCRdb running MiXCR on the PCR reads. Among 550,000 to 800,000 distinct CDR3 sequences listed, around 13% were seen once. Specimen: PBMCs, collected before TCRalphabeta/CD19-depleted stem cell transplant. The receptors here all came from a girl between 2 and 10 years old with congenital amegakaryocytic thrombocytopenia, due to receive a stem cell transplant.

The V and J genes are TRBV7-9 and TRBJ2-3; D is undetermined. V dropped 1 base and J dropped 4 bases, with 12 bases sitting between them. The CDR3 has 15 amino acids. CDR1 and CDR2 (germline): SEHNR, FQNEAQ (reference sequence). CDR3 nucleotides: TGTGCCAGCAGCTTAGGTATTCTGGGGTCAGATACGCAGTATTTT. Its translation: CASSLGILGSDTQYF.

The gene calls are TRBV20-1 and TRBJ2-1, with D possibly being TRBD1 or TRBD2 (5 bases each). Germline CDR1 is DFQATT and CDR2 is SNEGSKA (reference sequence). V was trimmed by 3 bases and J by 5 bases, leaving 14 bases between them. The CDR3 has 14 residues. The CDR3 is CSARAWDRNNEQFF. Here the CDR3 DNA reads TGCAGTGCTAGGGCGTGGGACCGAAACAATGAGCAGTTCTTC.

In its sample, this clonotype was seen many times. The V and J genes are TRBV11-3 and TRBJ2-1; 9 positions agree with TRBD1. This CDR3 is built from 18 residues. Per germline, CDR1 SGHNT and CDR2 YENEEA. After removal of 1 base from V and 4 bases from J, the junction contained 11 bases not matched to a gene. DNA of the CDR3: TGTGCCAGCAGCTTAGGATATAGCAGGACAGGGGAATACAATGAGCAGTTCTTC. As protein: CASSLGYSRTGEYNEQFF.

This clonotype appeared a few times. The chain couples TRBV7-9 to TRBJ2-2; 7 positions agree with TRBD2. Germline CDR1 reads SEHNR; CDR2 reads FQNEAQ (reference sequence). V trimming: 11 bases; J trimming: 2 bases; junction bases outside the gene matches: 14. This CDR3 has 16 amino acids. CDR3 DNA: TGTGCCGCCGCGGGGCGCGGGAGAACCAACACCGGGGAGCTGTTTTTT. This codes for CAAAGRGRTNTGELFF.

The chain joins TRBV20-1 to TRBJ1-2, with D possibly matching TRBD1 (5 bases). Germline V gene data show CDR1 as DFQATT and CDR2 as SNEGSKA (reference sequence). The CDR3 contains 14 residues. V lost 3 bases to trimming and J lost 2 bases, with 13 bases between them. For the CDR3, the DNA is TGCAGTGCTAGTATCACAGGAACAAACTATGGCTACACCTTC. This codes for CSASITGTNYGYTF.

This clonotype turned up a few times. This chain links TRBV7-6 with TRBJ1-6; D gene uncertain. This CDR3 is 16 amino acids long. The germline V gene encodes CDR1 SGHVS and CDR2 FNYEAQ. With 4 bases removed from V and 6 bases from J, the gap between germline ends came to 16 bases. This CDR3 reads CASSSWALEVNSPLHF. CDR3 nucleotide sequence: TGTGCCAGCAGCTCCTGGGCCCTAGAGGTTAATTCACCCCTCCACTTT.